This record looks at one T cell receptor (beta chain) sequence and its context. The sample originates from a study of T cell changes during pregnancy in multiple sclerosis. Assay used: immunoSEQ multiplex PCR; TCRdb lists only in-frame clones, some missing. Of 70,000 to 75,000 clones listed, about 92% were seen once; the top ten hold around 2.3%. Sample: peripheral blood, taken before pregnancy. This clonotype was obtained from a female donor with multiple sclerosis, enrolled in a pregnancy study.

CDR3 sequence reads: CASSLAANQPQHF. CDR3 in DNA: TGTGCCAGCAGCTTAGCAGCCAATCAGCCCCAGCATTTT. V is TRBV7-9 and J is TRBJ1-5; D gene uncertain. The CDR3 is 13 residues long. V gave up 0 bases and J gave up 3 bases, with 3 bases separating them. The germline V gene has CDR1 SEHNR and CDR2 FQNEAQ (reference sequence). The variable domain in full, with the rest retrieved from reference TRBV7-9 and TRBJ1-5, is DTGVSQNPRHKITKRGQNVTFRCDPISEHNRLYWYRQTLGQGPEFLTYFQNEAQLEKSRLLSDRFSAERPKGSFSTLEIQRTEQGDSAMYLCASSLAANQPQHFGDGTRLSIL.